This T cell receptor (beta chain) was sequenced for a study of regulatory T cells in long-lasting Graves disease. Looking at the study overall: Graves' disease counted as persistent after over 5 years of antithyroid drugs with positive TSH receptor antibodies. General study findings and limits: Persistent disease exhibited a predilection for TRBV28, TRBJ1-2 and TRBJ2-5. The persistent group shared 2,500 to 3,000 public clonotypes, more than the approximately 890 shared by new patients.

Trimming stripped 5 bases from V and 1 base from J, with 14 bases between. CDR3 length: 15 amino acids. In germline, CDR1 is SNHLY, CDR2 FYNNEI. This clonotype was picked up many times. Its antigen is unidentified. Arm-PCR with iRepertoire HTBI primers amplified the CDR3 regions for these TCR beta libraries. TCRdb re-analysed the multiplex PCR reads in MiXCR, keeping a single row per CDR3 protein. The data contain over 300,000 distinct CDR3 sequences, around 19% of them seen just once; the ten biggest clones take up less than 35%. Time point: persistent/refractory GD, antithyroid drugs over 5 years with positive TRAb. From PBMCs, RNA was extracted and then used to make the TCR library. Criteria from the American Thyroid Association guidelines were applied to diagnose Graves' disease.

V usage is TRBV2 and J usage is TRBJ2-5; possible D gene TRBD1, 6 bases. This specimen was peripheral blood mononuclear cells (PBMCs), taken when the disease was refractory, from a patient treated with antithyroid drugs. The clonotype comes from a female donor with Graves disease. CDR3 DNA: TGTGCCAGCAGTCCCCAGGGGTTATCCCAAGAGACCCAGTACTTC. Protein sequence: CASSPQGLSQETQYF.